The 3 T cell receptor beta chains below were found in one sample sequenced in a study of blood T cell repertoires in COVID-19. Libraries were prepared by immunoSEQ multiplex PCR; TCRdb keeps only in-frame clonotypes and omits some of them. The sample lists 250,000 to 300,000 clones, around nine tenths occurring once. Sequenced sample: peripheral blood. These TCRs come from a young woman with COVID-19, enrolled during active disease.

V is TRBV19 and J is TRBJ1-3, with a weak D call TRBD1 (5 bases). The germline V gene encodes CDR1 LNHDA and CDR2 SQIVND (reference sequence). V was pared by 4 bases and J by 0 bases, with 10 bases between. The CDR3 is 15 residues long. DNA of the CDR3: TGTGCCAGTAGTACCGCGGGACCCTCTGGAAACACCATATATTTT. It specifies CASSTAGPSGNTIYF.

The CDR3 protein is CAWRGWTGNFGYTF. CDR3 coding DNA: TGTGCCTGGAGGGGCTGGACAGGAAATTTTGGCTACACCTTC. The rearrangement joins TRBV30 to TRBJ1-2, with TRBD1 identical over 7 bases. The CDR3 totals 14 residues. Germline V gene data show CDR1 as GTSNPN and CDR2 as SVGIG (reference sequence). Germline trimming cut 3 bases from V and 7 bases from J; bases unmatched to any gene: 11.

J is TRBJ1-5 and V is TRBV5-1; D is perhaps TRBD1 (6 bases). The length of the CDR3 is 14 residues. The ends were cut back, 9 bases at V and 4 bases at J, with 17 bases in the middle. The germline CDR1 and CDR2 sequences are SGHRS and YFSETQ. CDR3 loop: CANRLRQENQPQHF. CDR3 DNA sequence: TGCGCCAACAGGCTTAGACAGGAGAATCAGCCCCAGCATTTT.